The 32 T cell receptor beta chains below come from one sample, sequenced in a study of cytomegalovirus exposure and HLA in healthy donors. PCR was performed using 60 Vbeta and 13 Jbeta primers. TCRdb keeps only in-frame clones here, not all; method: immunoSEQ multiplex PCR. This sample has some 170,000 clones, with approximately 77% found just once. Source material: PBMCs. Source of these receptors: a man aged 25 to 45 in good health and CMV-seropositive.

This sequence joins TRBV28 and TRBJ1-5, with a weak D call TRBD1 (6 bases). Germline CDR1 is MDHEN and CDR2 is SYDVKM. V lost 2 bases and J lost 7, with 21 bases in between. The CDR3 is 17 residues long. The CDR3 here is CASSLPSGAARRQPQHF. CDR3 sequence (DNA): TGTGCCAGCAGTTTACCCTCAGGGGCCGCCCGTAGGCAGCCCCAGCATTTT.

The chain is built from TRBV2 and TRBJ2-3; 7 bases agree with TRBD2. Looked up from germline, CDR1 is SNHLY and CDR2 is FYNNEI. The CDR3 is 15 amino acids. J gave up 0 bases and V 6 bases, and 6 bases lay outside the gene matches. The CDR3 nucleotides read TGTGCCAGCAGAGAAAGCGGGACTAGCACAGATACGCAGTATTTT. It encodes CASRESGTSTDTQYF.

The rearrangement joins TRBV5-6 to TRBJ2-7; 8 bases are a match to TRBD1. CDR1 is SGHDT and CDR2 is YYEEEE in the germline V gene. Trimming took 6 bases from V and 0 from J; bases not matched to a gene: 5. The CDR3 contains 14 residues. The CDR3 DNA is TGTGCCAGCATCAGACAGGGGACCTCCTACGAGCAGTACTTC. This gives the protein CASIRQGTSYEQYF.

The CDR3 spells CASSFSSNEQFF. The CDR3 region has the DNA TGTGCCAGCAGTTTCTCCAGCAATGAGCAGTTCTTC. V usage is TRBV28 and J usage is TRBJ2-1; D remains ambiguous. This CDR3 has 12 residues. The germline V and J ends were trimmed by 3 bases and 6 bases, with 6 bases remaining between them. Germline V gene sequence: CDR1 MDHEN, CDR2 SYDVKM. Full variable domain (outside the CDR3, taken from reference TRBV28 and TRBJ2-1): DVKVTQSSRYLVKRTGEKVFLECVQDMDHENMFWYRQDPGLGLRLIYFSYDVKMKEKGDIPEGYSVSREKKERFSLILESASTNQTSMYLCASSFSSNEQFFGPGTRLTVL.

The chain is built from TRBV4-1 and TRBJ1-5, with D unresolved. CDR3 length equals 16 residues. V dropped 1 base and J dropped 4 bases, with 14 bases sitting between them. Germline V lookup: CDR1 MGHRA, CDR2 YSYEKL. CDR3 in DNA: TGCGCCAGCAGCCAAGGCGCCGTGGGCAGAAATCAGCCCCAGCATTTT. It translates to CASSQGAVGRNQPQHF.

The rearrangement joins TRBV4-3 to TRBJ1-2; TRBD1 agrees at 7 bases. Germline CDR1 and CDR2: LGHNA and YSLEER. The V gene end was trimmed by 3 bases and the J gene end by 2 bases; junction bases not matched to a gene: 6. The CDR3 runs to 15 residues. CDR3 nucleotide sequence: TGCGCCAGCAGCCAGGGGACAGCCTTCAACTATGGCTACACCTTC. Translating it yields CASSQGTAFNYGYTF.

The CDR3 sequence: CASSLAGEAEKLFF. CDR3 bases: TGCGCCAGCAGCTTGGCCGGGGAAGCTGAAAAACTGTTTTTT. The gene calls are TRBV5-1 and TRBJ1-4, with D unclear. Trimming removed 0 bases from V and 7 bases from J, with 10 bases in between. Germline V gene lookup returns CDR1 SGHRS and CDR2 YFSETQ. The length of the CDR3 is 14 residues.

The chain combines TRBV13 with TRBJ2-3, with 9 positions matching TRBD2. V lost 1 base to trimming and J lost 1 base; unmatched junction nucleotides: 6. The CDR3 is 17 amino acids. The V gene's germline CDR1 is PRHDT and CDR2 FYEKMQ (reference sequence). CDR3 sequence reads: CASSLVASGDRTDTQYF. The CDR3 DNA reads TGTGCCAGCAGCTTAGTTGCTAGCGGGGACCGCACAGATACGCAGTATTTT.

The chain carries TRBV6-1 and TRBJ1-2; weak D call: TRBD1 (6 bases). Germline V gives CDR1 MNHNS, CDR2 SASEGT. With 6 bases removed from V and 4 bases from J, the gap between germline ends came to 12 bases. The CDR3 contains 13 residues. CDR3 nucleotides: TGTGCCAGCAGCCCGTGGACAGCCTATGGCTACACCTTC. Translating gives CASSPWTAYGYTF.

The V call is TRBV28, the J call TRBJ1-3; D unclear. The V gene's germline CDR1 is MDHEN and CDR2 SYDVKM. There are 15 residues in the CDR3. Trimming stripped 6 bases from V and 4 bases from J, with 16 bases between. The CDR3 reads CASSFPGGAGNTIYF. DNA of the CDR3: TGTGCCAGCAGCTTTCCCGGAGGAGCCGGAAACACCATATATTTT.

J is TRBJ2-7 and V is TRBV12-2; TRBD2, the table's D call, lacks a check against the DNA. TRBV12-2 is a listed pseudogene. The CDR3 length is 13 residues. The CDR3 DNA follows: TGTGCAAGTCGCTTAGTACGGGGCTACGAGCAGTACTTC. This sequence encodes CASRLVRGYEQYF.

This clone appeared a few times. The chain has TRBV5-5 and TRBJ2-2; TRBD1 matches at 8 bases. V dropped 1 base and J dropped 5; count of bases not matched to a gene: 7. The CDR3 loop spans 16 amino acids. Germline values: CDR1 SGHKS, CDR2 YYEKEE (reference sequence). CDR3 DNA sequence: TGTGCCAGCAGCTTGAGGACAGGGAAAATGACCGGGGAGCTGTTTTTT. Protein sequence: CASSLRTGKMTGELFF.

This chain joins TRBV27 and TRBJ2-1, with TRBD2 matching over 11 bases. V was clipped by 4 bases and J by 6 bases; unmatched bases: 8. CDR1 and CDR2 (germline): MNHEY, SMNVEV (reference sequence). The CDR3 runs 16 residues. CDR3 in amino acids: CASSSIAGGPVNEQFF. The CDR3 coding sequence is TGTGCCAGCAGTTCGATAGCGGGGGGGCCGGTCAATGAGCAGTTCTTC.

This sequence joins TRBV4-1 and TRBJ2-7; no reliable D call. The CDR3 contains 15 residues. Between the trimmed V and J ends, which lost 0 bases and 5 bases, there was a span of 14 bases. Germline CDR1 reads MGHRA; CDR2 reads YSYEKL. The CDR3 nucleotides read TGCGCCAGCAGCCAAGATCTAATCTGGAGCGACGAGCAGTACTTC. Translating it yields CASSQDLIWSDEQYF.

The rearrangement uses TRBV30 and TRBJ2-2, with no clear D. The CDR3 has 13 residues. Germline CDR1 and CDR2: GTSNPN and SVGIG (reference sequence). V was shortened by 0 bases and J by 5 bases, with 7 bases between the two germline ends. CDR3 in DNA: TGTGCCTGGAGTGTAACACCTACCGGGGAGCTGTTTTTT. Translating it yields CAWSVTPTGELFF.

A few counts support this clone. The chain employs TRBV7-9 and TRBJ2-3; the D gene is possibly TRBD1 (6 bases). Germline loops: CDR1 SEHNR, CDR2 FQNEAQ (reference sequence). V shed 5 bases and J shed 5 bases, with 11 bases lying between them. There are 13 residues in the CDR3. The CDR3 here is CASSLRGQDTQYF. For the CDR3, the DNA is TGTGCCAGCAGCCTCAGGGGTCAAGATACGCAGTATTTT.

The chain has TRBV10-3 and TRBJ2-7, with D perhaps TRBD2 (6 bases). Trimming took off 6 bases at V and 2 bases at J, with 14 bases between the two ends. The CDR3 runs to 14 residues. CDR1 is ENHRY, CDR2 SYGVKD, per germline. CDR3 loop: CAIRGTLSAYEQYF. For the CDR3, the DNA is TGTGCCATCAGAGGGACTCTGTCTGCCTACGAGCAGTACTTC.

This clone was detected only a few times. This chain uses TRBV11-1 with TRBJ2-3; the D gene is possibly TRBD2 (7 bases). The V and J ends lost 5 bases and 3 bases respectively, with 15 bases between them. This CDR3 has 15 residues. CDR1 is SGHAT and CDR2 is FQDESV in the germline V gene (reference sequence). DNA for the CDR3: TGTGCCAGCAGCCCGGAGGGGGGGGTTACAGATACGCAGTATTTT. It yields the protein CASSPEGGVTDTQYF.

J is TRBJ2-3 and V is TRBV4-1, with D possibly TRBD2 on 6 matching bases. V was pared by 0 bases and J by 9 bases, with 19 bases between. Germline assignment: CDR1 MGHRA and CDR2 YSYEKL. The CDR3 is 16 amino acids. The CDR3 sequence is CASSQDYVGGRETQYF. In DNA form, the CDR3 reads TGCGCCAGCAGCCAAGATTATGTGGGGGGAAGGGAAACGCAGTATTTT.

The chain joins TRBV5-1 to TRBJ1-6, with D hard to call. CDR1 is SGHRS and CDR2 is YFSETQ in the germline V gene. Deletions cut 0 bases from V and 4 bases from J, with 8 bases between. The CDR3 consists of 15 residues. Written as DNA, the CDR3 is TGCGCCAGCAGCTTGGAAGGCGGATATAATTCACCCCTCCACTTT. Residues: CASSLEGGYNSPLHF.

The V gene is TRBV18, the J gene TRBJ1-1, with D tentatively TRBD1 (6 bases). Germline V gives CDR1 KGHSH, CDR2 LQKENI. V was clipped by 3 bases and J by 4 bases, with 9 bases between them. The CDR3 has 13 residues. The CDR3: CASSPLGGTEAFF. DNA of the CDR3: TGTGCCAGCTCACCGTTAGGGGGCACTGAAGCTTTCTTT. Full variable domain (rest looked up from reference TRBV18 and TRBJ1-1): NAGVMQNPRHLVRRRGQEARLRCSPMKGHSHVYWYRQLPEEGLKFMVYLQKENIIDESGMPKERFSAEFPKEGPSILRIQQVVRGDSAAYFCASSPLGGTEAFFGQGTRLTVV.

The chain carries TRBV27 and TRBJ2-7, with 15 bases fitting TRBD2. After removal of 6 bases from V and 3 bases from J, the junction contained 6 bases not matched to a gene. The germline gives CDR1 MNHEY, CDR2 SMNVEV (reference sequence). The CDR3 contains 16 residues. CDR3 loop: CASSLGLAGGSYEQYF. The CDR3 DNA reads TGTGCCAGCAGCCTGGGACTAGCGGGGGGTAGCTACGAGCAGTACTTC.

The chain uses TRBV5-4 and TRBJ2-5, with a weak D call TRBD1 (5 bases). V was pared by 4 bases and J by 4 bases, with 14 bases between. The V gene's germline CDR1 is SGHNT and CDR2 YYREEE (reference sequence). The CDR3 has 14 residues. The CDR3 reads CASSLQGSGETQYF. As DNA, the CDR3 is TGTGCCAGCAGCCTCCAGGGTAGTGGAGAGACCCAGTACTTC.

This rearrangement joins TRBV5-1 to TRBJ1-5; 8 bases are a match to TRBD1. Unmatched junction bases numbered 7, after V lost 4 bases and J lost 7 bases. Germline-derived CDR1 and CDR2 are SGHRS and YFSETQ. The CDR3 length is 14 residues. The CDR3 coding sequence is TGCGCCAGCAGCCCGGACAGGGACTCACAGCCCCAGCATTTT. This encodes CASSPDRDSQPQHF.

This clone was counted a few times. The genes are TRBV9 and TRBJ2-7, with 9 bases lining up with TRBD1. V lost 2 bases, J lost 5 bases, and 2 bases stayed unmatched. The length of the CDR3 is 13 residues. Looked up from germline, CDR1 is SGDLS and CDR2 is YYNGEE. Written as DNA, the CDR3 is TGTGCCAGCAGCGTGCGGACAGGGGACGAGCAGTACTTC. Protein sequence: CASSVRTGDEQYF.

This chain joins TRBV20-1 and TRBJ1-2, with unresolved D. This CDR3 spans 11 amino acids. V was clipped by 2 bases and J by 2 bases, with 3 bases between them. Germline CDR1 is DFQATT and CDR2 is SNEGSKA (reference sequence). The CDR3 coding sequence is TGCAGTGCTAGACAAAACTATGGCTACACCTTC. This codes for CSARQNYGYTF.

This chain uses TRBV30 with TRBJ2-3, with TRBD2 matching 9 bases. This CDR3 is 14 amino acids long. After removal of 1 base from V and 4 bases from J, the junction contained 3 bases not matched to a gene. Germline CDR1 and CDR2: GTSNPN and SVGIG (reference sequence). The CDR3 spells CAWSGGGAPDTQYF. CDR3 sequence (DNA): TGTGCCTGGAGTGGCGGGGGGGCCCCAGATACGCAGTATTTT.

The J gene is TRBJ1-6, the V gene TRBV28; D unclear. The CDR3 is made up of 18 amino acids. V was trimmed by 5 bases and J by 3 bases, leaving 20 bases between them. Germline V gene sequence: CDR1 MDHEN, CDR2 SYDVKM. CDR3 in DNA: TGTGCCAGCAGTACGGAGAGGGCCGACAACTTCTATAATTCACCCCTCCACTTT. Its translation: CASSTERADNFYNSPLHF.

This chain links TRBV2 with TRBJ2-5, with 14 bases identical to TRBD2. The J segment lost 5 bases and the V segment lost 3 bases, leaving 11 bases of the junction unmatched. The germline V gene encodes CDR1 SNHLY and CDR2 FYNNEI. This CDR3 spans 18 amino acids. The DNA of the CDR3 is TGTGCCAGCAGTGAGAGACTAGCGGGGGGGCTCAGGGGTGAGACCCAGTACTTC. Protein product: CASSERLAGGLRGETQYF.

The chain couples TRBV5-1 to TRBJ2-7; D remains ambiguous. Germline CDR1 reads SGHRS; CDR2 reads YFSETQ. The length of the CDR3 is 14 residues. Trimming took off 0 bases at V and 2 bases at J, with 9 bases between the two ends. DNA of the CDR3: TGCGCCAGCAGCTTGGAGCTGGGCACCTACGAGCAGTACTTC. This gives the protein CASSLELGTYEQYF.

V is TRBV10-3 and J is TRBJ2-1; D might be TRBD2 (6 bases). CDR1 and CDR2 from the germline V gene are ENHRY and SYGVKD. The CDR3 has 15 residues. With 8 bases removed from V and 1 base from J, the gap between germline ends came to 15 bases. CDR3 in DNA: TGTGCCATCGGGTTAGCGGTTTCGTCCTACAATGAGCAGTTCTTC. This sequence encodes CAIGLAVSSYNEQFF.

V is TRBV7-2 and J is TRBJ2-3; no firm D call. The CDR3 is 13 residues long. Germline assignment: CDR1 SGHTA and CDR2 FQGNSA. V dropped 5 bases and J dropped 3 bases, with 9 bases sitting between them. The CDR3 sequence: CASSQTWTDTQYF. The CDR3 DNA follows: TGTGCCAGCAGCCAGACTTGGACAGATACGCAGTATTTT.